Given below is one T cell receptor beta chain in context. The antigen is undetermined. The data originate from a study of blood T cells in healthy people across ages. Isolated per sample were at least 7 million PBMCs. Using a J-beta primer mix together with a sample-barcoded 5' primer, a second PCR was run for about 7 to 12 cycles. Each cDNA was tagged by a template-switch adaptor containing 12 random nucleotides. MiXCR, applied by TCRdb to the 5' RACE reads, yields one record per CDR3 protein. The repertoire consists of fewer than 1,000,000 distinct CDR3 sequences, with around 42% occurring once and the leading ten covering roughly 19%. Germline V gives CDR1 DFQATT, CDR2 SNEGSKA (reference sequence). This CDR3 is 14 amino acids long. With 3 bases clipped from V and 6 bases from J, the junction kept 7 bases outside the gene matches. Whole-study results and caveats: The study found more naive CD4+ cells and higher diversity in long-lived than aged donors. Roughly linear age-related decline in beta diversity appeared, significant by age roughly 40.

The J gene is TRBJ2-3, the V gene TRBV20-1, with TRBD2 matching 9 bases. The sequenced sample was blood. This TCR was recovered from a man aged 60 to 69 in good health. The CDR3 nucleotides are TGCAGTGCTAGCGCGGCGGGGGGGACTGATACGCAGTATTTT. Encoded protein: CSASAAGGTDTQYF.